These T cell receptor beta chains were read from a single sample in a study of CD8 T cells in ankylosing spondylitis. Each CDR3 protein gets one entry after TCRdb re-called the 5' RACE reads with MiXCR. Of approximately 100,000 distinct CDR3 sequences listed, about 8.3% were seen once; the top ten hold 9.5% to 10%. Sequenced input: blood, either unsorted or a sorted T cell fraction (not recorded which). These TCRs come from a male donor with ankylosing spondylitis or in good health (not recorded which). The conserved cysteine and the conserved F or W are not part of the CDR3 here.

v_call: TRBV20-1; cdr3_aa: SARDLRGSTYEQY
v_call: TRBV20-1; cdr3_aa: SANIANAGNSRGYT
v_call: TRBV5-5; cdr3_aa: ASSSGQYQPQH
v_call: TRBV29-1; cdr3_aa: SVETLDTIY
v_call: TRBV12-5; cdr3_aa: ASGRQGLDTQY
v_call: TRBV9; cdr3_aa: ASSTSGTGVSGGELF
v_call: TRBV6-5; cdr3_aa: ASSSLAGVHEQY
v_call: TRBV20-1; cdr3_aa: SARDQGRYNEQF
v_call: TRBV11-3; cdr3_aa: ASSLGRKGWTSGAVSYNEQF
v_call: TRBV20-1; cdr3_aa: SASTDGYNEQF
v_call: TRBV18; cdr3_aa: ASSPLPGVNTGELF
v_call: TRBV11-2; cdr3_aa: ASSTPRLAGGGSNTQY
v_call: TRBV5-1; cdr3_aa: ASSLGADSAYEQY
v_call: TRBV7-6; cdr3_aa: ASSLPGTGNYEQY
v_call: TRBV4-1; cdr3_aa: ASSLKAGTSSTDTQY
v_call: TRBV7-2; cdr3_aa: ASSLWGLADTDTQY
v_call: TRBV5-1; cdr3_aa: ASSLFEGLADTQY
v_call: TRBV2; cdr3_aa: ASNIQDSSTGELF